The 22 T cell receptor beta chains below all came from one sample that was sequenced in a study of response to subunit inactivated influenza vaccine. Via MiXCR, TCRdb re-called the RT-PCR reads, giving one row per CDR3 protein. The table includes about 520,000 distinct CDR3 sequences, approximately 7.3% detected once. The sequenced sample was PBMCs from blood, obtained approximately 25 months after vaccination. All receptors come from a man in his fifties or sixties who received an inactivated influenza vaccine.

The V and J genes are TRBV6-2 or TRBV6-3 and TRBJ2-7, with 7 bases identical to TRBD1. CDR1 is MNHEY, CDR2 SVGEGT, per germline. Trimming at V came to 7 bases and at J to 2 bases, leaving 8 bases not matched to a gene. The CDR3 has 14 residues. The DNA for the CDR3 is TGTGCCAGCACCGACTGGGACAGCACCTACGAGCAGTACTTC. Amino acid sequence: CASTDWDSTYEQYF.

This chain connects TRBV4-3 to TRBJ2-5; TRBD1 agrees at 8 bases. Unmatched junction bases numbered 9, after V lost 4 bases and J lost 5 bases. The CDR3 consists of 15 residues. From germline, CDR1 is LGHNA and CDR2 YSLEER. The CDR3 spells CASSPRLNRGETQYF. For the CDR3, the DNA is TGCGCCAGCAGCCCAAGATTGAACAGGGGGGAGACCCAGTACTTC.

This rearrangement joins TRBV7-9 to TRBJ2-3; no reliable D call. Germline V gene lookup returns CDR1 SEHNR and CDR2 FQNEAQ (reference sequence). The CDR3 loop spans 16 amino acids. The ends were cut back, 1 base at V and 1 base at J, with 12 bases in the middle. CDR3 nucleotides: TGTGCCAGCAGCTTAGGCCTCGTGAATGGCACAGATACGCAGTATTTT. As protein: CASSLGLVNGTDTQYF.

The sample holds many counts of this clonotype. The chain has TRBV12-3 or TRBV12-4 and TRBJ2-5; TRBD2 might be the D (6 bases). The CDR3 loop spans 14 amino acids. V was cut by 1 base and J by 5 bases, with 11 bases left in between. CDR3 amino acids: CASSLGWEAETQYF. As DNA, the CDR3 is TGTGCCAGCAGTTTAGGTTGGGAGGCGGAGACCCAGTACTTC.

This clonotype was counted only a few times. The chain uses TRBV5-1 and TRBJ2-5; 8 nucleotides agree with TRBD2. CDR1 and CDR2 from the germline V gene are SGHRS and YFSETQ. This CDR3 is built from 20 residues. The V gene end was trimmed by 0 bases and the J gene end by 6 bases; junction bases not matched to a gene: 22. The CDR3 sequence is CASSLAPPLGGGSGRKTQYF. CDR3 coding DNA: TGCGCCAGCAGCTTGGCCCCCCCTCTTGGCGGGGGGTCTGGAAGGAAGACCCAGTACTTC.

Concerning this clonotype itself: A much more abundant neighbour one base away suggests this may be a read error. The V and J genes are TRBV7-9 and TRBJ2-5; 7 bases map to TRBD2. This CDR3 has 14 residues. Unmatched junction bases numbered 12, after V lost 6 bases and J lost 8 bases. Germline V gives CDR1 SEHNR, CDR2 FQNEAQ (reference sequence). The CDR3 sequence is CASRLQGGGDTQYF. DNA of the CDR3: TGTGCCAGCAGACTCCAGGGTGGGGGGGACACCCAGTACTTC.

This clonotype was found a few times. The chain has TRBV7-2 and TRBJ2-2; D is perhaps TRBD2 (5 bases). Germline assignment: CDR1 SGHTA and CDR2 FQGNSA. Trimming took off 0 bases at V and 0 bases at J, with 8 bases between the two ends. CDR3 length: 16 residues. The CDR3: CASSLAVGANTGELFF. The CDR3 coding sequence is TGTGCCAGCAGCTTAGCGGTCGGGGCGAACACCGGGGAGCTGTTTTTT.

The V and J genes are TRBV6-1 and TRBJ1-2, with 7 bases identical to TRBD1. Germline values: CDR1 MNHNS, CDR2 SASEGT. The CDR3 runs 13 residues. Unmatched junction bases numbered 6, after V lost 3 bases and J lost 8 bases. The CDR3 here is CASSDGQAQGYTF. The CDR3 DNA reads TGTGCCAGCAGTGATGGACAGGCTCAGGGCTACACCTTC.

This clonotype was detected only a few times. V is TRBV30 and J is TRBJ1-5; D may be TRBD1 (5 bases). The CDR3 consists of 14 residues. V was shortened by 2 bases and J by 4 bases, with 12 bases between the two germline ends. Germline V gene data show CDR1 as GTSNPN and CDR2 as SVGIG (reference sequence). This chain's CDR3 is CAWSSGPQNQPQHF. In nucleotides, the CDR3 is TGTGCCTGGAGTTCAGGGCCCCAAAATCAGCCCCAGCATTTT.

This sequence joins TRBV5-4 and TRBJ2-3; 8 bases are shared with TRBD2. Trimming at V came to 0 bases and at J to 7 bases, leaving 10 bases not matched to a gene. Per the germline V gene, CDR1 is SGHNT and CDR2 is YYREEE (reference sequence). CDR3 length equals 16 residues. The chain's CDR3 is CASSLGGSGGPYTQYF. For the CDR3, the DNA is TGTGCCAGCAGCTTGGGAGGGTCGGGAGGGCCGTATACGCAGTATTTT.

This clonotype showed up just a few times. The chain is built from TRBV5-1 and TRBJ2-1; the match to TRBD1 covers 11 bases. V dropped 4 bases and J dropped 3; count of bases not matched to a gene: 3. The CDR3 totals 15 residues. The germline gives CDR1 SGHRS, CDR2 YFSETQ. The CDR3 sequence is CASSVGTGGYNEQFF. The CDR3 DNA reads as TGCGCCAGCAGCGTCGGGACAGGGGGCTACAATGAGCAGTTCTTC.

This clonotype was found a few times. The V call is TRBV7-9, the J call TRBJ1-6; 8 bases are a match to TRBD1. CDR1 SEHNR and CDR2 FQNEAQ come from the germline V gene (reference sequence). Losses at the gene ends were 6 bases for V and 10 bases for J; bases not matched to a gene: 5. This CDR3 spans 13 amino acids. The CDR3 DNA is TGTGCCAGCAGAAGACAGGGGAACTCACCCCTCCACTTT. Translated, it gives CASRRQGNSPLHF.

This clonotype was found a few times. This chain uses TRBV20-1 with TRBJ1-1; D is ambiguous. The CDR3 contains 13 residues. With 3 bases removed from V and 6 bases from J, the gap between germline ends came to 14 bases. Looked up from germline, CDR1 is DFQATT and CDR2 is SNEGSKA (reference sequence). CDR3 bases: TGCAGTGCTAGGAGACTAGGTCCCCCTGAAGCTTTCTTT. It specifies CSARRLGPPEAFF.

This clonotype was recorded at least ten times. The chain is built from TRBV5-1 and TRBJ2-1; no clear D. V shed 0 bases and J shed 8 bases, with 12 bases lying between them. This CDR3 region has 14 residues. Looked up from germline, CDR1 is SGHRS and CDR2 is YFSETQ. The CDR3 DNA is TGCGCCAGCAGCTTGGGCAGTCAGAGCCATGAGCAGTTCTTC. This codes for CASSLGSQSHEQFF.

Concerning this clonotype itself: A read error may explain this, as a much larger clone is one base away. This sequence joins TRBV28 and TRBJ1-2; D gene uncertain. Germline values: CDR1 MDHEN, CDR2 SYDVKM. The length of the CDR3 is 12 residues. DNA for the CDR3: TGTGCCGGCAGTTTACGGGTGGCAGACTACACCTTC. Translated: CAGSLRVADYTF.

This chain links TRBV5-1 with TRBJ1-4; D is unresolved. The CDR3 runs 16 residues. Germline V gene lookup returns CDR1 SGHRS and CDR2 YFSETQ. V gave up 4 bases and J gave up 3 bases, with 16 bases separating them. CDR3 region: CASSHDAWASNEKLFF. As DNA, the CDR3 is TGCGCCAGCAGCCACGACGCGTGGGCATCTAATGAAAAACTGTTTTTT.

This clonotype was seen only a few times. The J gene is TRBJ2-1, the V gene TRBV10-3; D call uncertain. The CDR3 spans 14 residues. The germline V and J ends were trimmed by 4 bases and 0 bases, with 7 bases remaining between them. Germline values: CDR1 ENHRY, CDR2 SYGVKD. CDR3 amino acids: CAISVDGSYNEQFF. The CDR3, as DNA: TGTGCCATCAGTGTGGACGGCTCCTACAATGAGCAGTTCTTC.

This clonotype was recorded many times. J is TRBJ2-1 and V is TRBV18; D gene unclear. CDR1 and CDR2 (germline): KGHSH, LQKENI. V lost 0 bases to trimming and J lost 7 bases, with 7 bases between them. This CDR3 spans 13 amino acids. Here the CDR3 DNA reads TGTGCCAGCTCACCACCTAGGATTAATGAGCAGTTCTTC. Its protein product is CASSPPRINEQFF. Full variable domain (outside the CDR3, taken from reference TRBV18 and TRBJ2-1): NAGVMQNPRHLVRRRGQEARLRCSPMKGHSHVYWYRQLPEEGLKFMVYLQKENIIDESGMPKERFSAEFPKEGPSILRIQQVVRGDSAAYFCASSPPRINEQFFGPGTRLTVL.

This clonotype was found many times. This sequence joins TRBV5-1 and TRBJ2-1; 9 nucleotides align to TRBD2. Trimming cost V 6 bases and J 11 bases; bases outside gene matches: 6. The length of the CDR3 is 12 residues. Germline-derived CDR1 and CDR2 are SGHRS and YFSETQ. For the CDR3, the DNA is TGCGCCAGCAAGGAGCGGGAGGACAAGCAGTTCTTC. Protein sequence: CASKEREDKQFF.

This clonotype was picked up a small number of times. The gene calls are TRBV4-3 and TRBJ2-1, with 7 bases aligning to TRBD1. Germline V gene data show CDR1 as LGHNA and CDR2 as YSLEER. The CDR3 totals 14 residues. Trimming cost V 4 bases and J 15 bases; bases outside gene matches: 15. CDR3 nucleotide sequence: TGCGCCAGCAGCCGCTCCGCCCAGGGGGACATAGGGTTCTTC. It encodes CASSRSAQGDIGFF.

J is TRBJ2-1 and V is TRBV6-1; 9 nucleotides match TRBD1. Germline loops: CDR1 MNHNS, CDR2 SASEGT. Unmatched junction bases numbered 7, after V lost 7 bases and J lost 3 bases. The CDR3 consists of 15 residues. The CDR3 nucleotides read TGTGCCAGCACCCCGGGACAGGGTTTCTACAATGAGCAGTTCTTC. Translating gives CASTPGQGFYNEQFF.

A few counts support this clonotype. The chain uses TRBV20-1 and TRBJ2-1; no clear D. The CDR3 totals 14 residues. V dropped 2 bases and J dropped 0 bases, with 8 bases sitting between them. Germline V gives CDR1 DFQATT, CDR2 SNEGSKA (reference sequence). The CDR3: CSARIRSSYNEQFF. CDR3 nucleotides: TGCAGTGCTAGAATCAGGAGCTCCTACAATGAGCAGTTCTTC.